This T cell receptor beta chain emerged from a study of CD8 T cells in ankylosing spondylitis. General study points: Existing reports had already noted some motif variants in reactive arthritis synovial fluid and blood.

Generation of TCR beta libraries employed quantitative 5'-RACE incorporating molecular barcodes. TCRdb re-analysed the 5' RACE reads in MiXCR, keeping a single row per CDR3 protein. The sample has under 200,000 distinct CDR3 sequences; 9.8% are singletons. On this clonotype: Its antigen remains unknown.

The trim removed 8 bases at V and 3 bases at J, leaving 7 bases unmatched. Germline values: CDR1 SGHTA, CDR2 FQGNSA. The CDR3 covers 15 residues. Sequencing was carried out using blood, either unsorted or a sorted T cell fraction (not recorded which). The chain employs TRBV7-2 and TRBJ2-1, with 10 positions matching TRBD2. This sequence originates from a female donor with ankylosing spondylitis or in good health (not recorded which). DNA of the CDR3: TGTGCCAGCGGTCGACTAGCGGGCTTCTACAATGAGCAGTTCTTC. As protein: CASGRLAGFYNEQFF.